The 5 T cell receptor beta chains below were found in one sample sequenced in a study of shared clonotypes between healthy human individuals. Clones were read by immunoSEQ multiplex PCR, and TCRdb kept only the in-frame ones, dropping some. The data show more than 1.2 million clones, 97% to 99% seen once. Sequenced sample: naive CD4+ T cells sorted from blood. Indicated subset: CD45RA+ positively selected. Receptors were obtained from a young man in good health.

The chain is built from TRBV5-6 and TRBJ2-7; D unclear. The CDR3 has 12 amino acids. V dropped 1 base and J dropped 8 bases, with 10 bases sitting between them. The germline V gene has CDR1 SGHDT and CDR2 YYEEEE. The CDR3 region is CASSLYQTQQYF. For the CDR3, the DNA is TGTGCCAGCAGCTTGTACCAAACCCAGCAGTACTTC.

V usage is TRBV7-9 and J usage is TRBJ1-5, with D uncertain. Trimming removed 1 base from V and 6 bases from J, with 13 bases in between. CDR1 and CDR2 from the germline V gene are SEHNR and FQNEAQ (reference sequence). The CDR3 length is 15 residues. The CDR3 coding sequence is TGTGCCAGCAGCTTAGGTGCGGGGATCGGTCAGCCCCAGCATTTT. It codes for CASSLGAGIGQPQHF.

The chain joins TRBV5-4 to TRBJ1-2, with unresolved D. With 2 bases removed from V and 8 bases from J, the gap between germline ends came to 13 bases. Germline V gene sequence: CDR1 SGHNT, CDR2 YYREEE (reference sequence). The length of the CDR3 is 13 residues. Here the CDR3 reads CASSLGYNSGYTF. The CDR3 nucleotides read TGTGCCAGCAGCTTAGGATACAATTCGGGCTACACCTTC.

This chain connects TRBV28 to TRBJ1-3; no definite D call. The CDR3 length is 15 residues. The V gene's germline CDR1 is MDHEN and CDR2 SYDVKM. Trimming removed 5 bases at V and 0 bases at J, with 11 bases between. The CDR3 DNA reads TGTGCCAGCAGTCGCACCGACGGCTCTGGAAACACCATATATTTT. Its translation is CASSRTDGSGNTIYF.

The rearrangement links TRBV5-6 to TRBJ2-7; possible D gene TRBD1, 6 bases. Per germline, CDR1 SGHDT and CDR2 YYEEEE. V lost 2 bases to trimming and J lost 6 bases, with 15 bases between them. The CDR3 totals 14 residues. CDR3 sequence (DNA): TGTGCCAGCAGCTTAATCTGGGGACAAGGCGAGCAGTACTTC. It encodes CASSLIWGQGEQYF.